The 6 T cell receptor beta chains in this list originate from one sample, sequenced in a study of cytomegalovirus exposure and HLA in healthy donors. In the PCR, 60 Vbeta and 13 Jbeta primers were used. Some clones are missing from TCRdb's copy, which holds only in-frame ones; the method was immunoSEQ multiplex PCR. The table includes roughly 180,000 clones, 8.5% to 10% detected once. Sequenced: PBMCs. The receptor source for this set is a woman between 25 and 40 years old in good health and CMV-seropositive.

This chain connects TRBV15 to TRBJ1-5; a weak D match, TRBD1 (6 bases). The CDR3 is made up of 18 amino acids. Germline V gene lookup returns CDR1 LNHNV and CDR2 YYDKDF (reference sequence). With 3 bases removed from V and 1 base from J, the gap between germline ends came to 19 bases. CDR3 bases: TGTGCCACCAGCAGGGCCGAGGGAGCACAGGGAAGCAATCAGCCCCAGCATTTT. Translated, it gives CATSRAEGAQGSNQPQHF.

This clone was counted only a few times. The CDR3 DNA reads as TGTGCCAGCAGTTCACTAGCGGGAGGCACCGGGGAGCTGTTTTTT. Its translation is CASSSLAGGTGELFF. The V call is TRBV6-6, the J call TRBJ2-2; 12 bases are shared with TRBD2. The germline V gene encodes CDR1 MNHNY and CDR2 SVGAGI (reference sequence). After removal of 4 bases from V and 4 bases from J, the junction contained 1 base not matched to a gene. The CDR3 consists of 15 residues.

V usage is TRBV2 and J usage is TRBJ1-2; D remains unclear. The germline V gene encodes CDR1 SNHLY and CDR2 FYNNEI. The CDR3 totals 13 residues. V shed 3 bases and J shed 8 bases, with 13 bases lying between them. The CDR3 loop reads CASSELEDEGYTF. CDR3 nucleotide sequence: TGTGCCAGCAGTGAGTTGGAGGACGAAGGCTACACCTTC.

This clone was seen just once. This chain uses TRBV10-1 with TRBJ2-5; 7 bases are a match to TRBD1. With the DNA end fitting TRBJ2-7 better, the J assignment may be wrong. This CDR3 contains 14 residues. Germline CDR1 and CDR2: WNHNN and SYGVQD (reference sequence). CDR3 nucleotides: TGCGCCAGCAGTGCGGGACAGTCAGACTACGAGCAGTACTTC. Translating gives CASSAGQSDYEQYF.

The chain is built from TRBV25-1 and TRBJ2-3; perhaps TRBD2 as D (5 bases). CDR1 is MGHDK and CDR2 is SYGVNS in the germline V gene. Trimming took off 6 bases at V and 1 base at J, with 11 bases between the two ends. The length of the CDR3 is 14 residues. The CDR3 region has the DNA TGTGCCAGCAGCGAGGGCGGAGGCACAGATACGCAGTATTTT. Translating gives CASSEGGGTDTQYF.

The chain couples TRBV4-2 to TRBJ2-5; D is possibly TRBD2 (6 bases). CDR3 size: 14 residues. The germline CDR1 and CDR2 sequences are LGHNA and YNFKEQ. V gave up 1 base and J gave up 5 bases, with 11 bases separating them. This CDR3 reads CASSQGSSDETQYF. CDR3 bases: TGTGCCAGCAGCCAAGGATCTAGCGATGAGACCCAGTACTTC.